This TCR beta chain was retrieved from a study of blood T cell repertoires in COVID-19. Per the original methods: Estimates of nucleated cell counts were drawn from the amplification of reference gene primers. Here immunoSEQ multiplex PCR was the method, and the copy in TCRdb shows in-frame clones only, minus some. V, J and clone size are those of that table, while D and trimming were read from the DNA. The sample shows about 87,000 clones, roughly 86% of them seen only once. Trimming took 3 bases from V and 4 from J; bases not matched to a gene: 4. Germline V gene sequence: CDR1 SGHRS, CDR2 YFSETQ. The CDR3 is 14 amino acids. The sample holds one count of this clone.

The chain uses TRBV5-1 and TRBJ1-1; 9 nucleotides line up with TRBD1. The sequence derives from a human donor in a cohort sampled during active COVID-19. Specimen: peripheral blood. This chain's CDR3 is CASSSNRGLTEAFF. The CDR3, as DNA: TGCGCCAGCAGCTCTAACAGGGGGCTCACTGAAGCTTTCTTT.